These 22 T cell receptor beta chains came from one sample sequenced in a study of beta chain features in type 1 diabetes. The authors reverse transcribed all of the isolated RNA, so sequencing captured expressed TCRB transcripts. This table comes from immunoSEQ multiplex PCR, and its TCRdb copy is limited to in-frame clones, with some not included. The sample has 150,000 to 170,000 clones, 7.5% to 10% seen once. Sequencing was performed on central memory CD4+ T cells from blood. The receptors here all came from a man in his late teens or twenties in good health.

This chain links TRBV5-6 with TRBJ2-3, with a weak D call TRBD2 (5 bases). CDR3 length equals 16 residues. Trimming stripped 0 bases from V and 0 bases from J, with 11 bases between. Germline V CDR1 and CDR2: SGHDT, YYEEEE. CDR3 protein: CASSLAGGSSTDTQYF. The CDR3 region has the DNA TGTGCCAGCAGCTTGGCCGGCGGGTCTAGCACAGATACGCAGTATTTT. Based on the CDR3 plus reference TRBV5-6 and TRBJ2-3, the full variable domain is DAGVTQSPTHLIKTRGQQVTLRCSPKSGHDTVSWYQQALGQGPQFIFQYYEEEERQRGNFPDRFSGHQFPNYSSELNVNALLLGDSALYLCASSLAGGSSTDTQYFGPGTRLTVL.

V usage is TRBV11-2 and J usage is TRBJ2-2; 11 positions match TRBD2. Germline assignment: CDR1 SGHAT and CDR2 FQNNGV. V was pared by 3 bases and J by 6 bases, with 12 bases of the junction left unmatched. The CDR3 runs to 18 residues. CDR3 sequence: CASSFIPGLAATAGELFF. Written as DNA, the CDR3 is TGTGCCAGCAGCTTTATACCGGGACTAGCGGCCACCGCCGGGGAGCTGTTTTTT.

The V call is TRBV9, the J call TRBJ1-2, with D uncertain. V shed 5 bases and J shed 5 bases, with 13 bases lying between them. Germline CDR1 reads SGDLS; CDR2 reads YYNGEE. The CDR3 runs to 13 residues. CDR3 protein: CASSPTEWYGYTF. In DNA form, the CDR3 reads TGTGCCAGCAGTCCTACAGAGTGGTATGGCTACACCTTC.

This clone has just a few counts. This chain uses TRBV5-4 with TRBJ2-2; 7 bases fit TRBD2. This CDR3 has 16 amino acids. Trimming at V came to 1 base and at J to 1 base, leaving 4 bases not matched to a gene. Germline V gives CDR1 SGHNT, CDR2 YYREEE (reference sequence). The CDR3 region is CASSLYTSVNTGELFF. In nucleotides, the CDR3 is TGTGCCAGCAGCTTGTACACTAGCGTGAACACCGGGGAGCTGTTTTTT.

This clone was seen at least ten times. This chain uses TRBV7-2 with TRBJ2-7, with 8 bases lining up with TRBD1. The junction had 12 bases not matched to a gene; V was cut back by 5 bases and J by 6 bases. This CDR3 has 15 amino acids. Germline V gives CDR1 SGHTA, CDR2 FQGNSA. This chain's CDR3 is CASSPWTGLRAEQYF. For the CDR3, the DNA is TGTGCCAGCAGCCCGTGGACAGGGTTACGGGCCGAGCAGTACTTC.

This clone showed up many times. The rearrangement joins TRBV7-2 to TRBJ2-7, with 8 bases aligning to TRBD2. The junction had 6 bases not matched to a gene; V was cut back by 0 bases and J by 2 bases. Germline V gene lookup returns CDR1 SGHTA and CDR2 FQGNSA. The CDR3 sequence is 16 residues long. CDR3 nucleotide sequence: TGTGCCAGCAGCTTAGCCGGCCTAGCGGGTACCTACGAGCAGTACTTC. Encoded protein: CASSLAGLAGTYEQYF.

This clone was found a few times. The rearrangement uses TRBV11-2 and TRBJ2-6, with D perhaps matching TRBD1 (5 bases). Trimming removed 5 bases from V and 2 bases from J, with 7 bases in between. The CDR3 is 14 residues long. Germline V CDR1 and CDR2: SGHAT, FQNNGV. For the CDR3, the DNA is TGTGCCAGCAGCCAGGGTCCTGGGGCCAACGTCCTGACTTTC. This encodes CASSQGPGANVLTF.

This clone came up a few times. The chain uses TRBV28 and TRBJ2-1, with TRBD2 identical over 7 bases. Germline-derived CDR1 and CDR2 are MDHEN and SYDVKM. Trimming took 5 bases from V and 3 from J; bases not matched to a gene: 13. The CDR3 is 17 amino acids. The CDR3 loop reads CASSPTQGKRDYNEQFF. CDR3 DNA: TGTGCCAGCAGTCCCACTCAAGGAAAGCGGGACTACAATGAGCAGTTCTTC. The full variable domain, its missing parts supplied by reference TRBV28 and TRBJ2-1, is DVKVTQSSRYLVKRTGEKVFLECVQDMDHENMFWYRQDPGLGLRLIYFSYDVKMKEKGDIPEGYSVSREKKERFSLILESASTNQTSMYLCASSPTQGKRDYNEQFFGPGTRLTVL.

V gene TRBV5-1 combines with J gene TRBJ1-6, with D unresolved. The CDR3 is 15 residues long. CDR1 is SGHRS, CDR2 YFSETQ, per germline. The ends were cut back, 0 bases at V and 5 bases at J, with 9 bases in the middle. The CDR3 DNA reads as TGCGCCAGCAGCTTGGAGCGACCGGATAATTCACCCCTCCACTTT. The encoded protein is CASSLERPDNSPLHF.

This clone has only a few counts. The V call is TRBV28, the J call TRBJ2-1; D call uncertain. V lost 4 bases and J lost 8, with 18 bases in between. Germline V gene lookup returns CDR1 MDHEN and CDR2 SYDVKM. The CDR3 has 15 residues. The CDR3 loop is CASSSDSHSSYEQFF. In DNA, the CDR3 is TGTGCCAGCAGTTCAGACTCCCACTCATCATATGAGCAGTTCTTC.

A few counts support this clone. The rearrangement joins TRBV28 to TRBJ2-5; D is undetermined. V dropped 5 bases and J dropped 4 bases, with 11 bases sitting between them. The CDR3 covers 13 residues. Germline V CDR1 and CDR2: MDHEN, SYDVKM. The CDR3 region has the DNA TGTGCCAGCAGTCTGGCCGCCAGAGAGACCCAGTACTTC. Amino acids: CASSLAARETQYF.

This clone was observed a few times. V usage is TRBV7-3 and J usage is TRBJ2-5; 10 positions agree with TRBD1. The length of the CDR3 is 15 residues. The trim removed 3 bases at V and 6 bases at J, leaving 7 bases unmatched. The germline V gene encodes CDR1 SGHTA and CDR2 FQGTGA. CDR3 protein: CASSLSGGQGKTQYF. CDR3 DNA: TGTGCCAGCAGCTTGAGCGGGGGACAGGGGAAGACCCAGTACTTC. Looking up the rest from reference TRBV7-3 and TRBJ2-5 gives the full variable domain: GAGVSQTPSNKVTEKGKYVELRCDPISGHTALYWYRQSLGQGPEFLIYFQGTGAADDSGLPNDRFFAVRPEGSVSTLKIQRTERGDSAVYLCASSLSGGQGKTQYFGPGTRLLVL.

This clone turned up a few times. The genes are TRBV6-6 and TRBJ2-1; 10 nucleotides line up with TRBD1. The junction had 9 bases not matched to a gene; V was cut back by 6 bases and J by 7 bases. From germline, CDR1 is MNHNY and CDR2 SVGAGI (reference sequence). CDR3 length: 15 amino acids. As DNA, the CDR3 is TGTGCCAGCAGCTGGATCCAGGGACAGGGGAATGAGCAGTTCTTC. Residues: CASSWIQGQGNEQFF.

The chain employs TRBV28 and TRBJ2-4, with 7 bases identical to TRBD1. CDR1 and CDR2 (germline): MDHEN, SYDVKM. The CDR3 extends over 13 amino acids. V was pared by 2 bases and J by 11 bases, with 6 bases of the junction left unmatched. Here the CDR3 reads CASSLPGGEVQYF. The CDR3, as DNA: TGTGCCAGCAGTTTACCAGGGGGTGAGGTTCAGTACTTC. Based on the CDR3 plus reference TRBV28 and TRBJ2-4, the full variable domain is DVKVTQSSRYLVKRTGEKVFLECVQDMDHENMFWYRQDPGLGLRLIYFSYDVKMKEKGDIPEGYSVSREKKERFSLILESASTNQTSMYLCASSLPGGEVQYFGAGTRLSVL.

The chain recombines TRBV25-1 with TRBJ2-5; 9 bases fit TRBD1. CDR1 is MGHDK, CDR2 SYGVNS, per germline. V shed 7 bases and J 2 bases; nucleotides not matched to a gene: 11. The CDR3 is 16 residues long. The CDR3: CASNLVRDRDQETQYF. The DNA of the CDR3 is TGTGCCAGCAACCTCGTCCGGGACAGGGATCAAGAGACCCAGTACTTC.

This clone appeared many times. V usage is TRBV7-8 and J usage is TRBJ2-6; 10 bases are shared with TRBD1. The junction had 12 bases not matched to a gene; V was cut back by 2 bases and J by 2 bases. Germline assignment: CDR1 SGHVS and CDR2 FQNEAQ. The CDR3 totals 20 residues. For the CDR3, the DNA is TGTGCCAGCAGCTTACGACGCCCGGGACAGGGGCCTACTGGGGCCAACGTCCTGACTTTC. Its protein product is CASSLRRPGQGPTGANVLTF.

This chain links TRBV9 with TRBJ1-3, with a weak D call TRBD1 (6 bases). V was shortened by 0 bases and J by 0 bases, with 16 bases between the two germline ends. CDR1 and CDR2 from the germline V gene are SGDLS and YYNGEE. CDR3 size: 18 residues. The CDR3 protein is CASSVAPGGDTSGNTIYF. CDR3 DNA: TGTGCCAGCAGCGTAGCCCCCGGGGGGGACACCTCTGGAAACACCATATATTTT.

At least ten counts were recorded for this clone. V is TRBV13 and J is TRBJ2-3, with a tentative D call TRBD2 (6 bases). V was shortened by 5 bases and J by 0 bases, with 12 bases between the two germline ends. The CDR3 has 15 amino acids. Per the germline V gene, CDR1 is PRHDT and CDR2 is FYEKMQ (reference sequence). CDR3 DNA: TGTGCCAGCAGCCGGGGGAGGCCCAGCACAGATACGCAGTATTTT. This encodes CASSRGRPSTDTQYF.

The J gene is TRBJ1-1, the V gene TRBV11-2; no reliable D call. CDR1 and CDR2 from the germline V gene are SGHAT and FQNNGV. The CDR3 sequence is 14 residues long. V lost 1 base, J lost 1 base, and 7 bases lay in between. As DNA, the CDR3 is TGTGCCAGCAGCTTAGCTCCGGGGAACACTGAAGCTTTCTTT. The encoded protein is CASSLAPGNTEAFF.

The chain recombines TRBV5-1 with TRBJ2-7; 9 bases match TRBD1. The CDR3 runs to 14 residues. Unmatched junction bases numbered 3, after V lost 1 base and J lost 4 bases. Germline CDR1 reads SGHRS; CDR2 reads YFSETQ. The CDR3 region has the DNA TGCGCCAGCAGCTTGCAGGACAGGGGTTACGAGCAGTACTTC. Protein sequence: CASSLQDRGYEQYF.

In this sample, this clone turned up many times. The J gene is TRBJ1-5, the V gene TRBV7-9; D unclear. Deletions cut 2 bases from V and 9 bases from J, with 5 bases between. This CDR3 spans 11 amino acids. Germline V gives CDR1 SEHNR, CDR2 FQNEAQ (reference sequence). CDR3 DNA sequence: TGTGCCAGCAGCTTAACGGGGCCCCAGCATTTT. Translation: CASSLTGPQHF.

This chain joins TRBV7-8 and TRBJ2-5; TRBD1 might be the D (6 bases). Trimming took 2 bases from V and 5 from J, leaving 12 bases between them. The CDR3 covers 14 residues. From germline, CDR1 is SGHVS and CDR2 FQNEAQ. DNA for the CDR3: TGTGCCAGCAGCTTAATTGGGGGCTTGGAGACCCAGTACTTC. Translated: CASSLIGGLETQYF. The whole variable domain, remainder taken from reference TRBV7-8 and TRBJ2-5, is GAGVSQSPRYKVAKRGQDVALRCDPISGHVSLFWYQQALGQGPEFLTYFQNEAQLDKSGLPSDRFFAERPEGSVSTLKIQRTQQEDSAVYLCASSLIGGLETQYFGPGTRLLVL.